This T cell receptor beta chain is from a study of T cell repertoires in cytomegalovirus infection. Background on the study: Public TCR beta signature analysis indicated the presence of both CMV infection and matching HLA type.

MiXCR, applied by TCRdb to the reads, yields one record per CDR3 protein. The repertoire holds more than 300,000 distinct CDR3 sequences, with approximately 30% as singletons. The study, taken as a whole, reports: Across the ex vivo response, the dominant clonotypes were HLA-C-restricted CMV-specific TCR beta clonotypes.

This clonotype was counted a few times. Its cognate antigen is unknown. The V gene end was trimmed by 0 bases and the J gene end by 2 bases; junction bases not matched to a gene: 8. Per germline, CDR1 LNHDA and CDR2 SQIVND (reference sequence). This CDR3 is built from 17 residues. The chain couples TRBV19 to TRBJ2-3; 7 bases agree with TRBD2. The origin of this receptor is a human donor in good health (CMV status not recorded). Some clones in this sample may be carry-over from other donors' samples. The sample in question was cultured PBMCs, obtained from culture after CMV antigen stimulation. CDR3 coding DNA: TGTGCCAGTAGTATAGATCGGGTGGGAGGGCCCACAGATACGCAGTATTTT. Its protein is CASSIDRVGGPTDTQYF.